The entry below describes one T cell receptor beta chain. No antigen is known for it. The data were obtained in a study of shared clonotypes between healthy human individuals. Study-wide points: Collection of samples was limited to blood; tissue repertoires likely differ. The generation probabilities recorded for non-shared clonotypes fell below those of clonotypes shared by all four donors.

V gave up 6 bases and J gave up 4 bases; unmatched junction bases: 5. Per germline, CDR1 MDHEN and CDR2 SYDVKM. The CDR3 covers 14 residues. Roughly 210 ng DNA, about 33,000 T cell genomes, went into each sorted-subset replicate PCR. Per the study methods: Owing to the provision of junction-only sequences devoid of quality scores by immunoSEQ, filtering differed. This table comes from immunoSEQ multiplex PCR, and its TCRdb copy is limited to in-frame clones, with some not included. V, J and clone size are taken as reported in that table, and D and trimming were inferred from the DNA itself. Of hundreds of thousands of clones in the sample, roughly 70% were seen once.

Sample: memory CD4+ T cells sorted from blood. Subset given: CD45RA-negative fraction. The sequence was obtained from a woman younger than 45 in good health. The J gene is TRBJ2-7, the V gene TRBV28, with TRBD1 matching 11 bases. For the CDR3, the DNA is TGTGCCAGCAGATGGGGACAGGGGGGATACGAGCAGTACTTC. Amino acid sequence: CASRWGQGGYEQYF.